These T cell receptor beta chains were read from a single sample in a study of shared clonotypes between healthy human individuals. Data came from immunoSEQ multiplex PCR; TCRdb stores just in-frame clones and leaves some out. The table lists some 2.1 million clones, approximately 95% of them singletons. The sequenced material came from naive CD8+ T cells sorted from blood. The receptors here all came from a man in his late teens or twenties in good health. Each CDR3 is given with its conserved first and last residue. Fields, in order: J gene, clone size, V gene, CDR3 length, D gene, CDR3 protein, CDR3 DNA. The D gene is left open where the match is weak. For some rows the clone size is stated as once, few or many, or as a class when expanded; others skip it.

TRBJ2-1	NA	TRBV2	16	TRBD2	CASSEDLTSGLDEQFF	TGTGCCAGCAGTGAAGATCTGACTAGCGGGTTGGATGAGCAGTTCTTC
TRBJ2-7	NA	TRBV27	14	NA	CASRTQGQSYEQYF	TGTGCCAGCAGGACCCAAGGACAGTCCTACGAGCAGTACTTC
TRBJ2-1	NA	TRBV4-1	15	TRBD2	CASSQSGTRSDEQFF	TGCGCCAGCAGCCAGTCCGGGACTAGGTCTGACGAGCAGTTCTTC
TRBJ2-1	NA	TRBV4-1	15	NA	CASSQDDSPYNEQFF	TGCGCCAGCAGCCAAGATGATAGCCCCTACAATGAGCAGTTCTTC
TRBJ1-4	NA	TRBV28	17	TRBD1	CASSLAAEGATNEKLFF	TGTGCCAGCAGTTTAGCCGCGGAGGGGGCCACTAATGAAAAACTGTTTTTT
TRBJ2-7	NA	TRBV11-2	15	TRBD2	CASSLDPLALYEQYF	TGTGCCAGCAGCTTAGATCCACTAGCGCTATACGAGCAGTACTTC
TRBJ1-5	NA	TRBV27	21	TRBD1	CASSFPRGRRLRGYSNQPQHF	TGTGCCAGCAGTTTCCCCAGGGGGCGTCGGCTTAGAGGATATAGCAATCAGCCCCAGCATTTT
TRBJ2-7	NA	TRBV5-1	15	NA	CASSLVNSLAMEQYF	TGCGCCAGCAGCTTGGTTAACAGCTTGGCGATGGAGCAGTACTTC
TRBJ2-7	NA	TRBV5-6	14	NA	CASSRRDGHYEQYF	TGTGCCAGCAGCAGACGGGACGGCCACTACGAGCAGTACTTC
TRBJ1-2	NA	TRBV7-9	16	NA	CASSSAYGMNNYGYTF	TGTGCCAGCAGCTCTGCCTACGGGATGAATAACTATGGCTACACCTTC
TRBJ1-1	NA	TRBV10-3	14	NA	CAISDPQLNTEAFF	TGTGCCATCAGTGACCCCCAGCTGAACACTGAAGCTTTCTTT
TRBJ2-5	NA	TRBV27	16	TRBD2	CASSTGTSGLQETQYF	TGTGCCAGCAGTACCGGGACTAGCGGACTCCAAGAGACCCAGTACTTC
TRBJ2-1	NA	TRBV6-5	16	TRBD1	CASSLDRDRAYNEQFF	TGTGCCAGCAGTTTAGACCGGGACAGGGCCTACAATGAGCAGTTCTTC
TRBJ2-3	NA	TRBV4-2	16	NA	CASSQDGAGDTDTQYF	TGTGCCAGCAGCCAAGATGGGGCAGGGGACACAGATACGCAGTATTTT
TRBJ2-7	NA	TRBV5-1	16	TRBD2	CASKGELAVPSYEQYF	TGCGCCAGCAAGGGGGAACTAGCGGTACCCTCCTACGAGCAGTACTTC
TRBJ2-7	NA	TRBV2	14	TRBD1	CASSGGTGYYEQYF	TGTGCCAGCAGTGGCGGGACAGGCTACTACGAGCAGTACTTC
TRBJ1-2	once	TRBV10-3	15	NA	CAISESQGWNYGYTF	TGTGCCATCAGTGAGTCTCAGGGGTGGAACTATGGCTACACCTTC
TRBJ2-4	NA	TRBV2	12	TRBD1	CASNRGGDIQYF	TGTGCCAGCAACAGGGGCGGAGACATTCAGTACTTC
TRBJ2-3	NA	TRBV10-1	15	NA	CASSERAGATDTQYF	TGCGCCAGCAGTGAGAGGGCGGGGGCCACAGATACGCAGTATTTT
TRBJ1-5	NA	TRBV6-1	13	NA	CASSEGGGQPQHF	TGTGCCAGCAGTGAGGGGGGTGGTCAGCCCCAGCATTTT
TRBJ2-1	NA	TRBV7-9	16	TRBD2	CASSPRGTNRVNEQFF	TGTGCCAGCAGCCCCCGCGGGACTAATAGGGTCAATGAGCAGTTCTTC
TRBJ1-3	NA	TRBV15	15	NA	CATSPDWGLGNTIYF	TGTGCCACCAGCCCGGATTGGGGGCTTGGAAACACCATATATTTT
TRBJ2-7	NA	TRBV19	12	TRBD1	CASSPTGYEQYF	TGTGCCAGTAGCCCGACAGGGTACGAGCAGTACTTC
TRBJ2-5	NA	TRBV28	18	NA	CASSSGTVFNGGQVTQYF	TGTGCCAGCAGCTCCGGGACAGTTTTTAACGGGGGGCAGGTGACCCAGTACTTC
TRBJ2-2	NA	TRBV2	12	NA	CASLRLSGELFF	TGTGCCAGCCTACGTCTATCCGGGGAGCTGTTTTTT
TRBJ2-3	NA	TRBV4-2	18	TRBD2	CASSPDLGLAGGTDTQYF	TGTGCCAGCAGCCCCGACCTGGGACTAGCGGGAGGCACAGATACGCAGTATTTT
TRBJ2-7	NA	TRBV28	14	TRBD1	CASSQRDSSYEQYF	TGTGCCAGCAGTCAGAGGGACAGCTCCTACGAGCAGTACTTC
TRBJ2-5	NA	TRBV4-3	15	NA	CASSQDLAGSETQYF	TGCGCCAGCAGCCAAGATCTCGCCGGGAGTGAGACCCAGTACTTC
TRBJ2-7	NA	TRBV12-1	16	NA	CASSFQDRSYDYEQYF	TGTGCCAGCAGCTTCCAGGACAGGTCTTACGACTACGAGCAGTACTTC
TRBJ2-1	NA	TRBV5-6	17	TRBD2	CASSFPLREGPDNEQFF	TGTGCCAGCAGCTTCCCTCTGCGGGAGGGCCCAGACAATGAGCAGTTCTTC
TRBJ2-1	NA	TRBV4-3	18	TRBD2	CASSPGTGGRAPYNEQFF	TGCGCCAGCAGCCCCGGGACCGGCGGGAGGGCCCCTTACAATGAGCAGTTCTTC
TRBJ2-1	NA	TRBV19	16	NA	CASSPPAVNDVNEQFF	TGTGCCAGTAGTCCACCGGCGGTTAATGATGTCAATGAGCAGTTCTTC
TRBJ1-1	NA	TRBV28	12	TRBD1	CASSLRTGRAFF	TGTGCCAGCAGTTTAAGGACAGGAAGAGCTTTCTTT
TRBJ2-5	NA	TRBV5-1	15	TRBD2	CASSLGTSGQETQYF	TGCGCCAGCAGCTTGGGGACTAGCGGGCAAGAGACCCAGTACTTC
TRBJ2-2	NA	TRBV5-1	16	TRBD1	CASSTRQGLSTGELFF	TGCGCCAGCAGCACACGACAGGGGTTGAGCACCGGGGAGCTGTTTTTT
TRBJ2-2	NA	TRBV4-3	16	TRBD1	CASSQVQGAGTGELFF	TGCGCCAGCAGCCAAGTACAGGGGGCGGGTACCGGGGAGCTGTTTTTT
TRBJ2-7	NA	TRBV5-4	13	NA	CASSLQGSYEQYF	TGTGCCAGCAGCTTGCAGGGCTCCTACGAGCAGTACTTC
TRBJ1-5	NA	TRBV28	13	NA	CASSGSSNQPQHF	TGTGCCAGCAGCGGGAGTAGCAATCAGCCCCAGCATTTT
TRBJ2-7	NA	TRBV28	16	TRBD2	CASSLTVAGKASEQYF	TGTGCCAGCAGTTTGACGGTAGCGGGGAAAGCTTCCGAGCAGTACTTC
TRBJ2-7	NA	TRBV4-1	16	TRBD1	CASSQDQGQGRDEQYF	TGCGCCAGCAGCCAAGATCAAGGACAGGGGAGGGACGAGCAGTACTTC
TRBJ1-2	NA	TRBV5-6	13	NA	CASSGDGLYGYTF	TGTGCCAGCAGCGGGGACGGTCTTTATGGCTACACCTTC
TRBJ2-7	NA	TRBV2	13	NA	CASGGQGSYEQYF	TGTGCCAGCGGGGGGCAGGGCTCCTACGAGCAGTACTTC
TRBJ2-7	once	TRBV6-1	15	NA	CASSPHGPSGYEQYF	TGTGCCAGCAGTCCCCATGGGCCTTCGGGGTACGAGCAGTACTTC
TRBJ2-7	NA	TRBV9	15	TRBD1	CASSVGTAPTYEQYF	TGTGCCAGCAGCGTCGGGACAGCTCCAACCTACGAGCAGTACTTC
TRBJ2-3	NA	TRBV7-8	16	NA	CASSGFRLDSTDTQYF	TGTGCCAGCAGCGGATTTCGACTCGATAGCACAGATACGCAGTATTTT
TRBJ2-1	once	TRBV2	15	TRBD1	CASSDLGQGINEQFF	TGTGCCAGCAGTGATCTCGGACAGGGAATCAATGAGCAGTTCTTC
TRBJ2-7	NA	TRBV27	13	NA	CASSFGFSYEQYF	TGTGCCAGCAGTTTCGGGTTTTCCTACGAGCAGTACTTC
TRBJ2-3	NA	TRBV12-5	13	NA	CASSGTVTDTQYF	TGTGCTAGCTCCGGGACCGTAACAGATACGCAGTATTTT
TRBJ1-1	once	TRBV21-1	13	NA	CASSNTRGLGAFF	TGTGCCAGCAGCAACACCAGGGGGTTGGGAGCTTTCTTT
TRBJ2-5	NA	TRBV4-3	14	NA	CASRLGGVKETQYF	TGCGCCAGCAGGCTTGGCGGGGTTAAAGAGACCCAGTACTTC
TRBJ2-5	NA	TRBV6-5	15	NA	CASSPGGSYQETQYF	TGTGCCAGCAGTCCTGGGGGAAGCTACCAAGAGACCCAGTACTTC
TRBJ1-1	NA	TRBV7-2	14	NA	CASSLQGRYTEAFF	TGTGCCAGCAGCTTACAGGGGAGGTACACTGAAGCTTTCTTT